This T cell receptor beta chain was captured by sequencing in a study of T cells in Graves' hyperthyroidism and ophthalmopathy. Fresh peripheral blood, more than 9 ml, yielded the PBMCs. Amplification targeted TCR beta CDR3 regions from RNA transcripts. When the TCR CDR3 underwent first-round RT-PCR, the HTBI primer set was used. TCRdb reprocessed the multiplex PCR reads with MiXCR, giving one entry per CDR3 protein. The sample has about 770,000 distinct CDR3 sequences; roughly a sixth are singletons. Study results and limitations: Stable hyperthyroidism and ophthalmopathy were separated using 13 V-J signatures.

As to this clonotype: Its antigen is not identified.

The CDR3 runs 17 residues. The germline gives CDR1 SGHRS, CDR2 YFSETQ. V shed 0 bases, J shed 3 bases, and the junction held 5 bases outside the gene matches. This chain uses TRBV5-1 with TRBJ2-1; TRBD2 aligns across 11 bases. Sequencing input: blood. The TCR originated in a woman aged 45-65 years with Graves' hyperthyroidism that later progressed to Graves' ophthalmopathy. The CDR3 DNA sequence: TGCGCCAGCAGCTTGGATGCTAGCGGGGGGTACTACAATGAGCAGTTCTTC. Protein: CASSLDASGGYYNEQFF. Combining the CDR3 with reference TRBV5-1 and TRBJ2-1 gives the whole variable domain KAGVTQTPRYLIKTRGQQVTLSCSPISGHRSVSWYQQTPGQGLQFLFEYFSETQRNKGNFPGRFSGRQFSNSRSEMNVSTLELGDSALYLCASSLDASGGYYNEQFFGPGTRLTVL.